These 2 T cell receptor beta chains share one sample of origin, sequenced in a study of blood T cell repertoires in COVID-19. Libraries were prepared by immunoSEQ multiplex PCR; TCRdb keeps only in-frame clonotypes and omits some of them. The sample consists of about 150,000 clones, over 80% of them appearing once. The sample was PBMCs or T cells enriched from blood (not recorded which). These receptors came from a woman in her forties who had recovered from COVID-19.

This clone has only a few counts. The chain uses TRBV4-1 and TRBJ1-1, with D perhaps TRBD1 (5 bases). This CDR3 is built from 13 residues. Trimming left V 0 bases short and J 9 bases short, with 11 bases between. CDR1 is MGHRA and CDR2 is YSYEKL in the germline V gene. DNA of the CDR3: TGCGCCAGCAGCCAAGACAGGAGGGGAAAAGCTTTCTTT. Its protein is CASSQDRRGKAFF.

The CDR3, as DNA: TGTGCCAGCAGCCCCCAGATCTACAATGAGCAGTTCTTC. Encoded protein: CASSPQIYNEQFF. The rearrangement links TRBV7-6 to TRBJ2-1; no definite D call. The CDR3 covers 13 residues. Trimming stripped 5 bases from V and 3 bases from J, with 8 bases between. Germline V lookup: CDR1 SGHVS, CDR2 FNYEAQ.